This T cell receptor beta chain was profiled in a study of T cell clonality in common variable immunodeficiency. Study-wide results and limits: TCRbeta clonality was increased in CVID versus healthy controls.

This clone was seen ten or more times. Its antigen is not known. Clones were read by immunoSEQ multiplex PCR, and TCRdb kept only the in-frame ones, dropping some. Recorded here are around 45,000 clones, none singletons. The sequenced material came from peripheral blood mononuclear cells. The sequence was collected from a person aged 18 to 75 in good health.

This CDR3 is CASSILVGAYEQYF. CDR3 DNA (partial): TGTGCCAGTAGTATATTGGTAGGGGCCTACGAG. The chain links TRBV19 to TRBJ2-7; D perhaps matches TRBD1 (5 bases). The read ends 3 residues before the CDR3 terminus; that terminus is restored from the germline J gene. CDR1 LNHDA and CDR2 SQIVND come from the germline V gene (reference sequence). The CDR3 runs to 14 residues. The V gene lost 2 bases and the J gene lost 2 bases, with 10 bases spanning the gap. The variable domain in full, completed from reference TRBV19 and TRBJ2-7, reads DGGITQSPKYLFRKEGQNVTLSCEQNLNHDAMYWYRQDPGQGLRLIYYSQIVNDFQKGDIAEGYSVSREKKESFPLTVTSAQKNPTAFYLCASSILVGAYEQYFGPGTRLTVT.